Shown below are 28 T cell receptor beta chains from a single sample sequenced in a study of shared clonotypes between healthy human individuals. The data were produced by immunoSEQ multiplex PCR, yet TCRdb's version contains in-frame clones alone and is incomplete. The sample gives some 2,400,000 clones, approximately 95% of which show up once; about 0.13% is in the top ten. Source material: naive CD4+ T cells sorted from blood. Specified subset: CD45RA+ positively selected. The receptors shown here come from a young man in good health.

CDR3: CASSDGRQSNQPQHF. The CDR3 DNA reads TGTGCCAGCAGTGACGGGAGACAGAGCAATCAGCCCCAGCATTTT. This chain links TRBV6-4 with TRBJ1-5, with a weak D call TRBD1 (5 bases). CDR1 and CDR2 from the germline V gene are MRHNA and SNTAGT. V gave up 2 bases and J gave up 1 base, with 9 bases separating them. The length of the CDR3 is 15 residues.

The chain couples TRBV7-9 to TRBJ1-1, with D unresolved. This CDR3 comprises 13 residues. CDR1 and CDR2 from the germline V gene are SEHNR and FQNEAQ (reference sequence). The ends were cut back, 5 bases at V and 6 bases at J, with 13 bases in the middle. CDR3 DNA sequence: TGTGCCAGCAGCCCCCTTCAAGAAGCTGAAGCTTTCTTT. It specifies CASSPLQEAEAFF.

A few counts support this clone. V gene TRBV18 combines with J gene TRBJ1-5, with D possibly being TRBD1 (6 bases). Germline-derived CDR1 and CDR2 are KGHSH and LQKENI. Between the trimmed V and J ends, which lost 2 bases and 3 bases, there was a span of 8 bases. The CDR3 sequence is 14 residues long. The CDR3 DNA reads TGTGCCAGCTCACCAGGACAGATCAATCAGCCCCAGCATTTT. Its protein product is CASSPGQINQPQHF.

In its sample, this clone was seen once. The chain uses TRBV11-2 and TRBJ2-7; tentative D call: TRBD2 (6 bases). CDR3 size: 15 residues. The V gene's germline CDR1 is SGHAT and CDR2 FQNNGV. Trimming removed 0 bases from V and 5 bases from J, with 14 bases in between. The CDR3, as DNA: TGTGCCAGCAGCTTAGATCTTGGGACTTGGCACGAGCAGTACTTC. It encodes CASSLDLGTWHEQYF.

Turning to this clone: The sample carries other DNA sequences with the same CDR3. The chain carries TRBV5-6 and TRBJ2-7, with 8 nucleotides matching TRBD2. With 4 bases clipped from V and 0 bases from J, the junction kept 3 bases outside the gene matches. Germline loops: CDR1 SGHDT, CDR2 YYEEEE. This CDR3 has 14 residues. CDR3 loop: CASSPAGGSYEQYF. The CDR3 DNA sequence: TGTGCCAGCAGCCCGGCGGGGGGCTCCTACGAGCAGTACTTC.

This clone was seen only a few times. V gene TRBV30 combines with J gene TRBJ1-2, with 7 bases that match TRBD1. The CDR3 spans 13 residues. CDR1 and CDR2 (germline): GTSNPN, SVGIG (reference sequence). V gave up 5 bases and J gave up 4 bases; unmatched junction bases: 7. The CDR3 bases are TGTGCCTGGCAACAGGGGATACTCTATGGCTACACCTTC. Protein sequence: CAWQQGILYGYTF.

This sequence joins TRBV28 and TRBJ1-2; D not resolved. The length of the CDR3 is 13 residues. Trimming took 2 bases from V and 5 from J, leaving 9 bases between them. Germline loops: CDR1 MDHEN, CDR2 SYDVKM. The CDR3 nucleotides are TGTGCCAGCAGTTTAGAGGCTGATTATGGCTACACCTTC. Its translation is CASSLEADYGYTF.

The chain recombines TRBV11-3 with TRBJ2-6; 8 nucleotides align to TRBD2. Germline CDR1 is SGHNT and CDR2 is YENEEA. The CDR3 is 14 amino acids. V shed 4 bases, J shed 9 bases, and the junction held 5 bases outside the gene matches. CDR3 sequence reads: CASSSAGGGNVLTF. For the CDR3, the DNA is TGTGCCAGCAGCTCCGCGGGGGGTGGCAACGTCCTGACTTTC.

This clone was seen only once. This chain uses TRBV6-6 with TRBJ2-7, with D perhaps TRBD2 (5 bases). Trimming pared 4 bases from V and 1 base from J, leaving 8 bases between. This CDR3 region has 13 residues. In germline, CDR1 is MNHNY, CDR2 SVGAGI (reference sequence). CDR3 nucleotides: TGTGCCAGCAGTTCCCCGGGGTCCTACGAGCAGTACTTC. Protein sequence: CASSSPGSYEQYF.

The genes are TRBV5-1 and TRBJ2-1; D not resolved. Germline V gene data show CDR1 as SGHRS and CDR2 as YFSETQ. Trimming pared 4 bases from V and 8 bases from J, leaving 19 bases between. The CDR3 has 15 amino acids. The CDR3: CASSPKRWLSDEQFF. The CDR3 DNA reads TGCGCCAGCAGCCCTAAACGGTGGCTCAGCGATGAGCAGTTCTTC.

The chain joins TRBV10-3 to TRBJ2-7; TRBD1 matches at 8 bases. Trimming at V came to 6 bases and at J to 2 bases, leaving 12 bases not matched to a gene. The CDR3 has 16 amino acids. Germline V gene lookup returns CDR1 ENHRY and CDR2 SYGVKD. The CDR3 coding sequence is TGTGCCATCAGAGATGCGACAGGGGCGACCCCCTACGAGCAGTACTTC. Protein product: CAIRDATGATPYEQYF.

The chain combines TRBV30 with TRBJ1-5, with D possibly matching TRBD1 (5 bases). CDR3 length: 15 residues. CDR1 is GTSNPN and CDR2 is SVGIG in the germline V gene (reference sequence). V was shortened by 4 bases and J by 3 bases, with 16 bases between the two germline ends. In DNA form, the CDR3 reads TGTGCCTGGAATCCAGGGCCCTCACCCAATCAGCCCCAGCATTTT. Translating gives CAWNPGPSPNQPQHF. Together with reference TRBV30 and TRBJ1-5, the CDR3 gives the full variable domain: SQTIHQWPATLVQPVGSPLSLECTVEGTSNPNLYWYRQAAGRGLQLLFYSVGIGQISSEVPQNLSASRPQDRQFILSSKKLLLSDSGFYLCAWNPGPSPNQPQHFGDGTRLSIL.

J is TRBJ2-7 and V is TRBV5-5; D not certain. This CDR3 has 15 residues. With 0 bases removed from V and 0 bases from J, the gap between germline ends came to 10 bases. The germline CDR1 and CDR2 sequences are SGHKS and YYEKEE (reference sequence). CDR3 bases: TGTGCCAGCAGCTTGGAGGACCGACCCTCCTACGAGCAGTACTTC. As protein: CASSLEDRPSYEQYF.

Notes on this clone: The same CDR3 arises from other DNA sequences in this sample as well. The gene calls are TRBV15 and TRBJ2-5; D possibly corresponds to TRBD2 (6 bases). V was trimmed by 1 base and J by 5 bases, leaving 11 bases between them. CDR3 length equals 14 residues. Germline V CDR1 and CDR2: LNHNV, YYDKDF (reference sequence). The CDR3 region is CATSRGGGKETQYF. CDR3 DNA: TGTGCCACCAGCAGAGGTGGAGGGAAGGAGACCCAGTACTTC.

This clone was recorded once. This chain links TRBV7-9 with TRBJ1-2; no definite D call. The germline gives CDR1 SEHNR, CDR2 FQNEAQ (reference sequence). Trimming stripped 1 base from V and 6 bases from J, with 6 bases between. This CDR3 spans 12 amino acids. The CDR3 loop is CASSLETNGYTF. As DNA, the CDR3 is TGTGCCAGCAGCTTAGAGACAAATGGCTACACCTTC.

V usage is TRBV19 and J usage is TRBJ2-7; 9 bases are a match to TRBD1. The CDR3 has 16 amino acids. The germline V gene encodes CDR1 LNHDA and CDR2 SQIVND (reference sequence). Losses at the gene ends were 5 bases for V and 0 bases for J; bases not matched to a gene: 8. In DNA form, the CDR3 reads TGTGCCAGTAGTGTACGCCGGGACAGGGCCTCCTACGAGCAGTACTTC. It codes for CASSVRRDRASYEQYF.

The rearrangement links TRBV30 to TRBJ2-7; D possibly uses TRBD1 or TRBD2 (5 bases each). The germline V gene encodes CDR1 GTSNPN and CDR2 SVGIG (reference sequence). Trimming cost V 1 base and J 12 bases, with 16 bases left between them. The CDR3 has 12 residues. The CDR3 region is CAWSGGPPSRYF. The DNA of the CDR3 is TGTGCCTGGAGTGGGGGACCGCCTTCCAGGTACTTC.

The CDR3 sequence is CASSYSASDTEAFF. The DNA of the CDR3 is TGTGCCAGCAGTTACTCGGCGAGCGACACTGAAGCTTTCTTT. J is TRBJ1-1 and V is TRBV6-5; D unresolved. The V end lost 0 bases, the J end lost 3 bases, and 8 bases lay between the germline ends. CDR1 is MNHEY and CDR2 is SVGAGI in the germline V gene. The CDR3 length is 14 residues.

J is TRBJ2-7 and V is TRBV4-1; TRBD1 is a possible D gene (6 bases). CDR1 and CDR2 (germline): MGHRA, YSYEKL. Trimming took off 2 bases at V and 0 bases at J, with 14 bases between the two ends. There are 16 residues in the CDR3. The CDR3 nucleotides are TGCGCCAGCAGCCAACCCCAGGGGTCTAGCTCCTACGAGCAGTACTTC. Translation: CASSQPQGSSSYEQYF.

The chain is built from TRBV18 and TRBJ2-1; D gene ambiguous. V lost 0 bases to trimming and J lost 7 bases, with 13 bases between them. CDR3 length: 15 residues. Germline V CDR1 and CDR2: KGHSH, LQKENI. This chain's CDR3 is CASSPPSQPGNEQFF. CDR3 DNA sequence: TGTGCCAGCTCACCACCGTCACAACCTGGTAATGAGCAGTTCTTC.

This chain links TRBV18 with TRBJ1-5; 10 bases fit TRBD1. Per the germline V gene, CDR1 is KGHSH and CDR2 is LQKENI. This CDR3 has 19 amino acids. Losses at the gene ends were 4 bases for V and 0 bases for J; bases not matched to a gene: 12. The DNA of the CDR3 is TGTGCCAGCTCACGGAAAGGGACAGGGGAGTTTGGTAGCAATCAGCCCCAGCATTTT. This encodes CASSRKGTGEFGSNQPQHF.

In DNA form, the CDR3 reads TGTGCCAGCTCACCACGTATGCAGGGAGCTACTTGGGATGGCTACACCTTC. Residues: CASSPRMQGATWDGYTF. The V call is TRBV18, the J call TRBJ1-2; tentative D call: TRBD1 (5 bases). Germline V lookup: CDR1 KGHSH, CDR2 LQKENI. V was pared by 1 base and J by 6 bases, with 21 bases between. This CDR3 is built from 17 residues.

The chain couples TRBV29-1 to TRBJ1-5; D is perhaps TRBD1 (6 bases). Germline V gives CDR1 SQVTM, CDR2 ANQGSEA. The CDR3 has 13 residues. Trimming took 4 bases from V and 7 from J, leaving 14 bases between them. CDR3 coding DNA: TGCAGCGTTGGACAGGCGGGAGGGCAGCCCCAGCATTTT. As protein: CSVGQAGGQPQHF.

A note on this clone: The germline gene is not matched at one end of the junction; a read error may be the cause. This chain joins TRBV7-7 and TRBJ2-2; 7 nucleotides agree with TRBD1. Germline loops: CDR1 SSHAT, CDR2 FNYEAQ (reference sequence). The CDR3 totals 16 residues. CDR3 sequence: CASSSSTGSVTGELFF. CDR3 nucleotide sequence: TGTGCTAGCAGCTCCTCGACAGGGAGTGTGACCGGGGAGCTGTTTTTT.

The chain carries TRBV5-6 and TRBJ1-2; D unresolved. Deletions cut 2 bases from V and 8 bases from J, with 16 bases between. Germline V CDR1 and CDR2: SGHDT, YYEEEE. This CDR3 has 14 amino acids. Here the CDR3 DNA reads TGTGCCAGCAGCTTCGGTGAGGAACGGACCGGCTACACCTTC. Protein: CASSFGEERTGYTF.

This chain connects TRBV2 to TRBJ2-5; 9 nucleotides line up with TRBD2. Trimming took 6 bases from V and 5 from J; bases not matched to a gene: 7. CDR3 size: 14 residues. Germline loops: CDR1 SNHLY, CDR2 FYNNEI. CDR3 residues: CASRPGTSKETQYF. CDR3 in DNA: TGTGCCAGCAGACCCGGGACTAGCAAGGAGACCCAGTACTTC.

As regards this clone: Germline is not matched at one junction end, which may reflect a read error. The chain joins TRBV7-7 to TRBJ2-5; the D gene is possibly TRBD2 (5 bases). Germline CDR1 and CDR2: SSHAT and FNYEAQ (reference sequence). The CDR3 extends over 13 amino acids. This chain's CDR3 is CASSRDYDETQYF. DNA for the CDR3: TGTGCTAGCAGCCGCGACTATGACGAGACCCAGTACTTC.

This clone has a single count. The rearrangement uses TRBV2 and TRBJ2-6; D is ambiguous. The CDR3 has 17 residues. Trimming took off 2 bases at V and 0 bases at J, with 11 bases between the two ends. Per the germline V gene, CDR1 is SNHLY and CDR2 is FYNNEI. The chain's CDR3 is CASSEIGLYSGANVLTF. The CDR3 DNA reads TGTGCCAGCAGTGAAATTGGCCTCTACTCTGGGGCCAACGTCCTGACTTTC.